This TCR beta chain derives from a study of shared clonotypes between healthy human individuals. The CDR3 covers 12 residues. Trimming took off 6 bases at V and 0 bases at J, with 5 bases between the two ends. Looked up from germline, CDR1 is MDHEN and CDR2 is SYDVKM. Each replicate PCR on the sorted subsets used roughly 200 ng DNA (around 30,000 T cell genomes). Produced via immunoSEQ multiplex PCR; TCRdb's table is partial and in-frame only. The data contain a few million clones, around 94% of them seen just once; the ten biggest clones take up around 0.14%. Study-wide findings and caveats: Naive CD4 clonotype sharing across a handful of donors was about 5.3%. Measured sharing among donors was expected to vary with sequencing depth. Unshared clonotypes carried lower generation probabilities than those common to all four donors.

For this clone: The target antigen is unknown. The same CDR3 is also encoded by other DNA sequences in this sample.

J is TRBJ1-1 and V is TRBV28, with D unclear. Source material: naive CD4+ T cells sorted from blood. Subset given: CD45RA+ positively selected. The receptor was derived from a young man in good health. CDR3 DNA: TGTGCCAGCAGGGCAGTGAACACTGAAGCTTTCTTT. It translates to CASRAVNTEAFF.